Below are 8 T cell receptor beta chains sequenced from a single sample in a study of OX40 agonist ivuxolimab in advanced cancers. Only in-frame clones appear in the TCRdb table, and some are missing; sequencing was by immunoSEQ multiplex PCR. The sample lists under 50,000 clones; roughly 79% were seen once. The material was CD4+ or CD8+ T cells sorted from blood, obtained in a trial of the OX40 agonist ivuxolimab. These receptors came from an adult with an advanced solid tumor such as melanoma, head and neck, liver or kidney cancer.

This chain joins TRBV5-8 and TRBJ2-4, with D perhaps matching TRBD2 (5 bases). Trimming stripped 4 bases from V and 3 bases from J, with 14 bases between. The germline V gene has CDR1 SGHTS and CDR2 YDEGEE. There are 15 residues in the CDR3. DNA of the CDR3: TGTGCCAGCAGCCAAGAAAGCGGCAACAAAAACATTCAGTACTTC. Amino acids: CASSQESGNKNIQYF.

The rearrangement uses TRBV10-3 and TRBJ1-2, with a possible D match to TRBD1 (5 bases). The CDR3 is made up of 15 amino acids. Trimming removed 6 bases at V and 3 bases at J, with 17 bases between. Looked up from germline, CDR1 is ENHRY and CDR2 is SYGVKD. CDR3 sequence: CAIRKGYSQYYGYTF. The DNA for the CDR3 is TGTGCCATCAGGAAGGGGTATTCCCAATACTATGGCTACACCTTC.

This chain links TRBV19 with TRBJ2-2, with 9 bases that match TRBD2. Germline lookup yields CDR1 LNHDA and CDR2 SQIVND (reference sequence). This CDR3 has 15 amino acids. The V segment lost 3 bases and the J segment 3 bases; nucleotides outside the gene matches: 2. The DNA for the CDR3 is TGTGCCAGTAGTATTAGCGGGAGTCACACCGGGGAGCTGTTTTTT. It translates to CASSISGSHTGELFF.

The chain combines TRBV7-9 with TRBJ2-7; D is perhaps TRBD1 or TRBD2 (5 bases each). CDR3 size: 16 residues. The V gene lost 1 base and the J gene lost 6 bases, with 19 bases spanning the gap. From germline, CDR1 is SEHNR and CDR2 FQNEAQ (reference sequence). The CDR3 sequence is CASSLGAASVGTEQYF. The CDR3 DNA follows: TGTGCCAGCAGCTTAGGTGCCGCCTCGGTTGGGACCGAGCAGTACTTC.

The chain has TRBV7-2 and TRBJ2-1; D is unresolved. This CDR3 has 14 residues. V was pared by 2 bases and J by 4 bases, with 9 bases between. CDR1 is SGHTA, CDR2 FQGNSA, per germline. DNA for the CDR3: TGTGCCAGCAGCTTACAGCGCCAATACAATGAGCAGTTCTTC. This sequence encodes CASSLQRQYNEQFF.

The V gene is TRBV6-5, the J gene TRBJ1-1; D is unresolved. The CDR3 loop spans 12 amino acids. Deletions cut 4 bases from V and 1 base from J, with 4 bases between. Per germline, CDR1 MNHEY and CDR2 SVGAGI. CDR3 region: CASSWANTEAFF. The CDR3, as DNA: TGTGCCAGCAGTTGGGCGAACACTGAAGCTTTCTTT.

This rearrangement joins TRBV19 to TRBJ2-1; D not resolved. The germline CDR1 and CDR2 sequences are LNHDA and SQIVND (reference sequence). The CDR3 extends over 11 amino acids. Trimming left V 10 bases short and J 9 bases short, with 13 bases between. The CDR3 nucleotides read TGTGCCACAAACTTTGACCGTGAGCAGTTCTTC. Amino acid sequence: CATNFDREQFF.

The rearrangement links TRBV2 to TRBJ1-4; no firm D call. Trimming stripped 3 bases from V and 8 bases from J, with 7 bases between. CDR1 and CDR2 (germline): SNHLY, FYNNEI. This CDR3 is 12 amino acids long. CDR3 sequence reads: CASSDPPEKLFF. The CDR3, as DNA: TGTGCCAGCAGTGATCCCCCGGAAAAACTGTTTTTT. Combining the CDR3 with reference TRBV2 and TRBJ1-4 gives the whole variable domain EPEVTQTPSHQVTQMGQEVILRCVPISNHLYFYWYRQILGQKVEFLVSFYNNEISEKSEIFDDQFSVERPDGSNFTLKIRSTKLEDSAMYFCASSDPPEKLFFGSGTQLSVL.